This T cell receptor beta chain was sequenced during a study of Ad26.COV2.S vaccination and SARS-CoV-2 variants. From germline, CDR1 is SNHLY and CDR2 FYNNEI. Trimming left V 2 bases short and J 1 base short, with 5 bases between. This CDR3 is built from 13 residues. The treatment: about 20 received Ad26.COV2.S at low or high dose, single or two shots; roughly 5 received placebo; per-sample allocation not given. Vaccine and placebo recipients were sampled on day 63 after the first injection. Boston hosted the donor, who was an adult aged 18-55 years. Profiled with immunoSEQ multiplex PCR; TCRdb holds only in-frame clones, not every one. The table records hundreds of thousands of clones, 89% of them present only once.

The chain is built from TRBV2 and TRBJ2-5, with D hard to call. The sequencing used peripheral blood, collected in a trial of Ad26.COV2.S vaccine versus placebo. This TCR derives from a person aged 18 to 65 who received the Ad26.COV2.S COVID-19 vaccine or a placebo. The CDR3 nucleotides are TGTGCCAGCAGTGAACAGATCCAAGAGACCCAGTACTTC. Residues: CASSEQIQETQYF. Looking up the rest from reference TRBV2 and TRBJ2-5 gives the full variable domain: EPEVTQTPSHQVTQMGQEVILRCVPISNHLYFYWYRQILGQKVEFLVSFYNNEISEKSEIFDDQFSVERPDGSNFTLKIRSTKLEDSAMYFCASSEQIQETQYFGPGTRLLVL.